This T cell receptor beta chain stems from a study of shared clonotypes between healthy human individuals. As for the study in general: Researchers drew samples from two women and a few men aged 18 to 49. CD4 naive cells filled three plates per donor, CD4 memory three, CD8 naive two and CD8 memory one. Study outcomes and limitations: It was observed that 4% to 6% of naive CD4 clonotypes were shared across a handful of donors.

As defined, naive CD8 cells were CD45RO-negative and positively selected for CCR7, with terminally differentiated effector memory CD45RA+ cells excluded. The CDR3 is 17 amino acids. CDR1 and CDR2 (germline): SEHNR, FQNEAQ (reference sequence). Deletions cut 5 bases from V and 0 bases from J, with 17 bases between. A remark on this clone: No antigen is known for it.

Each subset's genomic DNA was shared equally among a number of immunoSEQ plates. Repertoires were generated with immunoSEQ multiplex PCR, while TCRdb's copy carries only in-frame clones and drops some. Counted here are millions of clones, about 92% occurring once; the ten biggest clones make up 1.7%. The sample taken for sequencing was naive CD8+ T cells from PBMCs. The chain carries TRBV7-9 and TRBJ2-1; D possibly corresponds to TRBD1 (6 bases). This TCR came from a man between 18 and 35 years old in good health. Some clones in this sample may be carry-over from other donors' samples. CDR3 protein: CASSAPKMTGSYNEQFF. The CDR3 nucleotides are TGTGCCAGCAGCGCTCCGAAGATGACAGGCTCCTACAATGAGCAGTTCTTC.